A single sample gave rise to the 28 T cell receptor beta chains below, sequenced in a study of spatial heterogeneity in lung cancer. MiXCR, applied by TCRdb to the 5' RACE reads, yields one record per CDR3 protein. The sample contains tens of thousands of distinct CDR3 sequences, roughly 14% of which appear only once. Documented time point: sample taken at primary tumor resection. Material for sequencing was whole RNA from tumor, nontumor lung or frozen PBMC, left unsorted. Specimen: PBMCs, collected at surgery. These receptors all come from a male donor with early-stage non-small cell lung cancer.

This clonotype was counted a few times. V usage is TRBV20-1 and J usage is TRBJ2-5; 7 bases map to TRBD1. This CDR3 is 12 amino acids long. The germline gives CDR1 DFQATT, CDR2 SNEGSKA (reference sequence). Unmatched junction bases numbered 4, after V lost 5 bases and J lost 4 bases. The CDR3 coding sequence is TGCAGTGCTCGACAGGGAGCAGAGACCCAGTACTTC. Translating gives CSARQGAETQYF.

The chain links TRBV20-1 to TRBJ1-1; D unclear. There are 12 residues in the CDR3. Germline V gene data show CDR1 as DFQATT and CDR2 as SNEGSKA (reference sequence). Trimming left V 3 bases short and J 2 bases short, with 7 bases between. This CDR3 is CSASLPNTEAFF. The DNA of the CDR3 is TGCAGTGCTAGTCTACCAAACACTGAAGCTTTCTTT.

At least ten counts were recorded for this clonotype. The V and J genes are TRBV20-1 and TRBJ2-4; D call uncertain. Trimming took 2 bases from V and 6 from J, leaving 11 bases between them. Germline CDR1 and CDR2: DFQATT and SNEGSKA (reference sequence). CDR3 length: 13 residues. The CDR3 sequence: CSARQTSLNIQYF. In DNA, the CDR3 is TGCAGTGCTAGACAGACTTCCTTAAACATTCAGTACTTC.

This clonotype was picked up a small number of times. The chain carries TRBV7-9 and TRBJ1-6, with D maybe TRBD1 (6 bases). The CDR3 is made up of 14 amino acids. Germline loops: CDR1 SEHNR, CDR2 FQNEAQ (reference sequence). Trimming took 4 bases from V and 8 from J, leaving 12 bases between them. This CDR3 reads CASSSQGSDSPLHF. DNA for the CDR3: TGTGCCAGCAGCTCACAGGGCTCAGATTCACCCCTCCACTTT.

This rearrangement joins TRBV6-5 to TRBJ2-4; TRBD2 matches 8 bases. V gave up 5 bases and J gave up 6 bases; unmatched junction bases: 6. This CDR3 spans 14 amino acids. The germline V gene has CDR1 MNHEY and CDR2 SVGAGI. CDR3 in amino acids: CASSSAGGGNIQYF. The CDR3 DNA reads as TGTGCCAGCAGTAGCGCGGGGGGCGGAAACATTCAGTACTTC.

This clonotype was seen many times. The chain recombines TRBV28 with TRBJ1-5; tentative D call: TRBD1 (5 bases). With 4 bases removed from V and 9 bases from J, the gap between germline ends came to 16 bases. Germline V gives CDR1 MDHEN, CDR2 SYDVKM. The CDR3 consists of 14 residues. CDR3 nucleotide sequence: TGTGCCAGCAGTTCCGGGACGGGACCGGGGCCCCAGCATTTT. Translated: CASSSGTGPGPQHF. Complete variable domain (other parts from reference TRBV28 and TRBJ1-5): DVKVTQSSRYLVKRTGEKVFLECVQDMDHENMFWYRQDPGLGLRLIYFSYDVKMKEKGDIPEGYSVSREKKERFSLILESASTNQTSMYLCASSSGTGPGPQHFGDGTRLSIL.

The table lists this clonotype with a count of one. This chain links TRBV7-2 with TRBJ2-7; D remains ambiguous. The length of the CDR3 is 14 residues. Germline loops: CDR1 SGHTA, CDR2 FQGNSA. Trimming took 2 bases from V and 0 from J, leaving 8 bases between them. The CDR3 coding sequence is TGTGCCAGCAGCTTACGCGAGTACTCCTACGAGCAGTACTTC. It is translated as CASSLREYSYEQYF.

The V gene is TRBV4-1, the J gene TRBJ1-5; maybe TRBD1 (5 bases). Germline V gene sequence: CDR1 MGHRA, CDR2 YSYEKL. Trimming pared 4 bases from V and 4 bases from J, leaving 17 bases between. The CDR3 contains 16 residues. The CDR3 sequence: CASSLNEGSYNQPQHF. Written as DNA, the CDR3 is TGCGCCAGCAGCCTCAACGAGGGGAGCTATAATCAGCCCCAGCATTTT.

The chain is built from TRBV20-1 and TRBJ1-3, with D unclear. This CDR3 has 14 amino acids. In germline, CDR1 is DFQATT, CDR2 SNEGSKA (reference sequence). The V end was cut by 0 bases, the J end by 4 bases, with 10 bases between. DNA of the CDR3: TGCAGTGCTAGAGATAGGGTTGGAGGAAACACCATATATTTT. Encoded protein: CSARDRVGGNTIYF.

This chain links TRBV5-1 with TRBJ2-3, with 11 bases that match TRBD2. CDR1 SGHRS and CDR2 YFSETQ come from the germline V gene. V lost 7 bases to trimming and J lost 6 bases; unmatched junction nucleotides: 7. This CDR3 contains 14 residues. The CDR3 DNA follows: TGCGCCAGCCGGCTAGCGGGAGGATGGGATACGCAGTATTTT. This codes for CASRLAGGWDTQYF.

This clonotype came up many times. This chain uses TRBV12-3 or TRBV12-4 with TRBJ1-1; a weak D match, TRBD1 (5 bases). V was clipped by 5 bases and J by 6 bases, with 7 bases between them. The CDR3 is 11 residues long. The CDR3 nucleotides are TGTGCCAGCAGTCAAGGGGCTGAAGCTTTCTTT. Its protein is CASSQGAEAFF.

This clonotype was counted at least ten times. This chain joins TRBV14 and TRBJ1-1, with unresolved D. CDR1 SGHDN and CDR2 FVKESK come from the germline V gene. V was cut by 1 base and J by 5 bases, with 11 bases left in between. The CDR3 is 14 amino acids. CDR3 nucleotide sequence: TGTGCCAGCAGCCAAGGAGGGTTGGGGACTGAAGCTTTCTTT. Protein sequence: CASSQGGLGTEAFF.

The chain uses TRBV6-5 and TRBJ2-1; no clear D. V was shortened by 5 bases and J by 7 bases, with 12 bases between the two germline ends. The CDR3 runs 13 residues. The germline CDR1 and CDR2 sequences are MNHEY and SVGAGI. CDR3 region: CASSRRGGNEQFF. The CDR3 bases are TGTGCCAGCAGTCGCCGAGGCGGTAATGAGCAGTTCTTC.

On this clonotype itself: The CDR3 carries no conserved terminal phenylalanine or tryptophan, so it likely arises from a read error. This chain joins TRBV6-4 and TRBJ2-2; D remains ambiguous. V lost 4 bases to trimming and J lost 1 base, with 10 bases between them. Germline V gene data show CDR1 as MRHNA and CDR2 as SNTAGT. This CDR3 is 15 amino acids long. CDR3 coding DNA: TGTGCCAGCAGTGCAGATTTGCGGAACACCGGGGAGCTGTTTTCT. Encoded protein: CASSADLRNTGELFS.

This clonotype was detected many times. The chain combines TRBV3-1 with TRBJ2-3; no definite D call. The CDR3 contains 14 residues. The germline V gene has CDR1 LGHDT and CDR2 YNNKEL (reference sequence). V was pared by 1 base and J by 4 bases, with 9 bases between. The CDR3 protein is CASSQGGGADTQYF. The CDR3 DNA reads as TGTGCCAGCAGCCAAGGAGGTGGGGCAGATACGCAGTATTTT.

This clonotype was picked up many times. V and J are TRBV27 and TRBJ2-3; D unresolved. V shed 6 bases and J shed 1 base, with 14 bases lying between them. This CDR3 comprises 15 residues. The germline gives CDR1 MNHEY, CDR2 SMNVEV (reference sequence). In DNA, the CDR3 is TGTGCCAGCAGCCGACGCTTGGCGGGCACAGATACGCAGTATTTT. Translation gives CASSRRLAGTDTQYF.

This clonotype was seen a few times. The junction differs from germline at one of its ends, possibly a read error. The chain is built from TRBV7-2 and TRBJ2-3, with TRBD1 identical over 11 bases. Germline values: CDR1 SGHTA, CDR2 FQGNSA. There are 15 residues in the CDR3. The CDR3: CASSSRTGGTDTQYF. CDR3 DNA sequence: TGTGCCAGCAGCTCCCGGACAGGGGGCACGGATACGCAGTATTTT.

This clonotype was seen a single time. The chain combines TRBV4-3 with TRBJ2-3, with D possibly being TRBD2 (5 bases). Germline V CDR1 and CDR2: LGHNA, YSLEER. The length of the CDR3 is 17 residues. With 1 base removed from V and 2 bases from J, the gap between germline ends came to 16 bases. The CDR3 sequence is CASSQVLAPSSTDTQYF. In DNA, the CDR3 is TGCGCCAGCAGCCAAGTTCTAGCCCCTTCCTCCACAGATACGCAGTATTTT.

The chain joins TRBV12-2 to TRBJ2-7; TRBD1, as called in the table, went unchecked against the DNA. TRBV12-2 has pseudogene status. The CDR3 is made up of 14 amino acids. The CDR3 nucleotides are TGTGCAAGTCGCCAGGGAGTACCCTCCTACGAGCAGTACTTC. Its protein product is CASRQGVPSYEQYF.

At least ten counts were recorded for this clonotype. The chain has TRBV7-8 and TRBJ1-2, with 11 bases lining up with TRBD1. V dropped 1 base and J dropped 4; count of bases not matched to a gene: 2. CDR1 and CDR2 from the germline V gene are SGHVS and FQNEAQ. This CDR3 is 15 amino acids long. In nucleotides, the CDR3 is TGTGCCAGCAGCTTAGGGACAGGGGGCGCCTATGGCTACACCTTC. It is translated as CASSLGTGGAYGYTF.

This clonotype was seen a handful of times. This sequence joins TRBV5-4 and TRBJ1-1; D gene unclear. CDR1 SGHNT and CDR2 YYREEE come from the germline V gene (reference sequence). CDR3 length equals 14 residues. V lost 4 bases, J lost 1 base, and 11 bases lay in between. CDR3 bases: TGTGCCAGCAGCCCCTCATGGCAGAACACTGAAGCTTTCTTT. The encoded protein is CASSPSWQNTEAFF.

The chain has TRBV6-5 and TRBJ1-1; 7 nucleotides agree with TRBD1. This CDR3 comprises 15 residues. Germline-derived CDR1 and CDR2 are MNHEY and SVGAGI. After removal of 2 bases from V and 0 bases from J, the junction contained 3 bases not matched to a gene. The CDR3 region has the DNA TGTGCCAGCAGTTACCGGACAGGCATGAACACTGAAGCTTTCTTT. It codes for CASSYRTGMNTEAFF.

The V gene is TRBV20-1, the J gene TRBJ2-7; no clear D gene. The V end lost 5 bases, the J end lost 1 base, and 15 bases lay between the germline ends. The V gene's germline CDR1 is DFQATT and CDR2 SNEGSKA (reference sequence). The CDR3 totals 14 residues. The CDR3 DNA follows: TGCAGTGCTGCCAGACCGGGCAGTTCCTACGAGCAGTACTTC. Translation: CSAARPGSSYEQYF.

This clonotype was seen repeatedly, ten times or more. This chain connects TRBV7-6 to TRBJ2-5; D tentatively fits TRBD1 or TRBD2 (5 bases each). With 5 bases removed from V and 5 bases from J, the gap between germline ends came to 18 bases. Per germline, CDR1 SGHVS and CDR2 FNYEAQ. The CDR3 loop spans 15 amino acids. The CDR3 sequence: CASSRLPGPFETQYF. The CDR3 nucleotides are TGTGCCAGCAGCCGCCTCCCGGGGCCCTTCGAGACCCAGTACTTC.

This clonotype was seen a handful of times. The chain is built from TRBV6-5 and TRBJ1-6; D might be TRBD1 (5 bases). The germline CDR1 and CDR2 sequences are MNHEY and SVGAGI. The CDR3 contains 14 residues. The ends were cut back, 4 bases at V and 7 bases at J, with 11 bases in the middle. The CDR3 region is CASSSTRGNSPLHF. CDR3 DNA sequence: TGTGCCAGCAGTTCGACACGGGGGAATTCACCCCTCCACTTT.

As to this clonotype: This may come from a read error, since a much larger clone is one base off. This chain joins TRBV6-5 and TRBJ2-7, with 9 bases lining up with TRBD1. CDR1 MNHEY and CDR2 SVGAGI come from the germline V gene. The CDR3 is 15 residues long. This CDR3 is CASSYSRGQGYERYF. For the CDR3, the DNA is TGTGCCAGCAGTTACTCGCGGGGACAGGGCTACGAGCGGTACTTC.

This clonotype was counted only a few times. The V and J genes are TRBV13 and TRBJ1-4; D remains unclear. CDR3 size: 14 residues. The germline V and J ends were trimmed by 5 bases and 0 bases, with 7 bases remaining between them. Germline loops: CDR1 PRHDT, CDR2 FYEKMQ (reference sequence). The DNA of the CDR3 is TGTGCCAGCAGCGAGGGTGCAACTAATGAAAAACTGTTTTTT. Protein sequence: CASSEGATNEKLFF.

The chain is built from TRBV20-1 and TRBJ2-7; D ambiguous. The V gene lost 5 bases and the J gene lost 2 bases, with 7 bases spanning the gap. This CDR3 comprises 11 residues. Germline lookup yields CDR1 DFQATT and CDR2 SNEGSKA (reference sequence). In nucleotides, the CDR3 is TGCAGTGCTCCCTCTCCCTACGAGCAGTACTTC. This codes for CSAPSPYEQYF.